Below, 32 T cell receptor beta chains from the same sample are listed, as sequenced in a study of cytomegalovirus exposure and HLA in healthy donors. A multiplex PCR was run with 60 Vbeta primers and 13 Jbeta primers. Produced via immunoSEQ multiplex PCR; TCRdb's table is partial and in-frame only. The sample spans just under 80,000 clones; the ten largest clones claim 3.5% to 4%. Sequencing was carried out using PBMCs. These receptors were taken from a young man in good health and CMV-seropositive.

The J gene is TRBJ2-2, the V gene TRBV4-1; D is possibly TRBD2 (5 bases). The CDR3 extends over 19 amino acids. Germline values: CDR1 MGHRA, CDR2 YSYEKL. Trimming left V 0 bases short and J 1 base short, with 18 bases between. The CDR3 spells CASSQDRRLRGRNTGELFF. In DNA form, the CDR3 reads TGCGCCAGCAGCCAAGATCGGAGGCTACGCGGGCGGAACACCGGGGAGCTGTTTTTT.

This chain links TRBV15 with TRBJ1-2; 7 bases line up with TRBD1. Germline V lookup: CDR1 LNHNV, CDR2 YYDKDF (reference sequence). V gave up 0 bases and J gave up 3 bases; unmatched junction bases: 13. The CDR3 spans 18 residues. The CDR3 DNA is TGTGCCACCAGCAGAGATTATCAAGTGCAGGGGGAGGACTATGGCTACACCTTC. Its protein is CATSRDYQVQGEDYGYTF.

The chain combines TRBV6-5 with TRBJ1-1; TRBD1 matches 7 bases. Germline CDR1 is MNHEY and CDR2 is SVGAGI. With 6 bases clipped from V and 1 base from J, the junction kept 8 bases outside the gene matches. The CDR3 spans 15 residues. The CDR3 here is CASSPGQAANTEAFF. The CDR3 DNA is TGTGCCAGCAGCCCCGGACAGGCAGCGAACACTGAAGCTTTCTTT.

The chain combines TRBV4-1 with TRBJ2-1; D gene unclear. Germline V gene sequence: CDR1 MGHRA, CDR2 YSYEKL. Trimming left V 0 bases short and J 0 bases short, with 9 bases between. CDR3 length equals 16 residues. The CDR3 sequence is CASSQEETSSYNEQFF. CDR3 nucleotides: TGCGCCAGCAGCCAAGAAGAGACAAGCTCCTACAATGAGCAGTTCTTC.

The rearrangement links TRBV18 to TRBJ2-6; possible D gene TRBD1, 6 bases. Trimming stripped 5 bases from V and 2 bases from J, with 13 bases between. The CDR3 extends over 16 amino acids. Germline CDR1 reads KGHSH; CDR2 reads LQKENI. The CDR3 bases are TGTGCCAGCTCAACTACCGGACAGCCTGGGGCCAACGTCCTGACTTTC. Protein product: CASSTTGQPGANVLTF.

The genes are TRBV28 and TRBJ1-2; the D is unclear. V shed 5 bases and J shed 7 bases, with 20 bases lying between them. CDR1 is MDHEN, CDR2 SYDVKM, per germline. The CDR3 is made up of 15 amino acids. The CDR3 DNA reads TGTGCCAGCAGTAACCCTTCACTAAGTACCGCTGGCTACACCTTC. It codes for CASSNPSLSTAGYTF.

The chain has TRBV11-1 and TRBJ2-7; TRBD1 matches 7 bases. V gave up 5 bases and J gave up 5 bases; unmatched junction bases: 3. Germline-derived CDR1 and CDR2 are SGHAT and FQDESV (reference sequence). The CDR3 is 12 amino acids. The CDR3 DNA reads as TGTGCCAGCAGCCCAGACAGGGACGAGCAGTACTTC. Protein sequence: CASSPDRDEQYF.

J is TRBJ2-1 and V is TRBV9, with TRBD2 matching 8 bases. J lost 9 bases, V lost 4 bases, and 18 bases had no gene match. CDR1 and CDR2 from the germline V gene are SGDLS and YYNGEE. The CDR3 is 17 amino acids. The CDR3: CASSLDTRGLGLGEQFF. CDR3 nucleotides: TGTGCCAGCAGCCTGGACACCCGGGGACTAGGCTTGGGTGAGCAGTTCTTC.

The J gene is TRBJ2-7, the V gene TRBV7-8; D possibly corresponds to TRBD2 (5 bases). The CDR3 spans 12 residues. The germline V gene encodes CDR1 SGHVS and CDR2 FQNEAQ. Trimming stripped 5 bases from V and 9 bases from J, with 14 bases between. CDR3 sequence reads: CASSPGPRGQYF. The CDR3 DNA reads as TGTGCCAGCAGCCCAGGACCACGGGGGCAGTACTTC.

The chain uses TRBV19 and TRBJ1-3; 8 nucleotides agree with TRBD1. This CDR3 is built from 15 residues. CDR1 and CDR2 (germline): LNHDA, SQIVND (reference sequence). The V segment lost 10 bases and the J segment 4 bases; nucleotides outside the gene matches: 12. The CDR3 coding sequence is TGTGCCACCCTCGACAGGGGTAAAACCGGAAACACCATATATTTT. It yields the protein CATLDRGKTGNTIYF.

The V and J genes are TRBV5-1 and TRBJ2-3; 7 positions agree with TRBD1. The CDR3 runs to 12 residues. V gave up 8 bases and J gave up 5 bases; unmatched junction bases: 5. Germline V gives CDR1 SGHRS, CDR2 YFSETQ. The CDR3 loop is CASRQGEDTQYF. DNA for the CDR3: TGCGCCAGTCGACAGGGTGAAGATACGCAGTATTTT.

About this clone itself: The germline gene is not matched at one end of the junction; a read error may be the cause. The sample carries other DNA sequences with the same CDR3. The CDR3 loop is CASSQTAGSNQPQHF. DNA for the CDR3: TGTGCCAGCAGCCAAACGGCCGGGTCAAATCAGCCCCAGCATTTC. V and J are TRBV11-2 and TRBJ1-5; D uncertain. Per germline, CDR1 SGHAT and CDR2 FQNNGV. The CDR3 runs to 15 residues.

The chain has TRBV4-2 and TRBJ2-2; D uncertain. V lost 0 bases and J lost 4, with 3 bases in between. This CDR3 has 13 amino acids. The germline gives CDR1 LGHNA, CDR2 YNFKEQ. CDR3 in DNA: TGTGCCAGCAGCCAAGAACTCACCGGGGAGCTGTTTTTT. Residues: CASSQELTGELFF.

CDR3 protein: CASSQDGLASNTGELFF. The CDR3 bases are TGTGCCAGCAGCCAAGATGGTCTAGCGTCGAACACCGGGGAGCTGTTTTTT. The rearrangement uses TRBV14 and TRBJ2-2; maybe TRBD2 (6 bases). Germline CDR1 SGHDN, CDR2 FVKESK. CDR3 length equals 17 residues. The V end lost 0 bases, the J end lost 0 bases, and 11 bases lay between the germline ends. The full variable domain, its missing parts supplied by reference TRBV14 and TRBJ2-2, is EAGVTQFPSHSVIEKGQTVTLRCDPISGHDNLYWYRRVMGKEIKFLLHFVKESKQDESGMPNNRFLAERTGGTYSTLKVQPAELEDSGVYFCASSQDGLASNTGELFFGEGSRLTVL.

Points on this clone: The same CDR3 also results from other DNA sequences found in this sample. CDR3: CASRPIQNQGHEQYF. The CDR3 DNA reads TGTGCCAGCAGGCCTATTCAAAACCAGGGCCACGAGCAGTACTTC. V gene TRBV6-5 combines with J gene TRBJ2-7; tentatively, D is TRBD1 (5 bases). Looked up from germline, CDR1 is MNHEY and CDR2 is SVGAGI. There are 15 residues in the CDR3. The germline V and J ends were trimmed by 6 bases and 5 bases, with 20 bases remaining between them.

The chain couples TRBV6-1 to TRBJ1-2; TRBD1 aligns across 9 bases. This CDR3 spans 14 amino acids. The germline gives CDR1 MNHNS, CDR2 SASEGT. The V segment lost 3 bases and the J segment 3 bases; nucleotides outside the gene matches: 2. This CDR3 is CASSEGQGHYGYTF. The CDR3, as DNA: TGTGCCAGCAGTGAGGGACAGGGACACTATGGCTACACCTTC.

This chain joins TRBV19 and TRBJ2-5; possibly TRBD2 for D (5 bases). Gene TRBJ2-7 matches the end of the DNA better, so the J call may be wrong. Germline V lookup: CDR1 LNHDA, CDR2 SQIVND (reference sequence). This CDR3 spans 15 amino acids. Written as DNA, the CDR3 is TGTGCCAGTAGTATAGAAGGACTGGAAGACTACGAGCAGTACTTC. It codes for CASSIEGLEDYEQYF.

The genes are TRBV9 and TRBJ1-3; D is ambiguous. Germline CDR1 is SGDLS and CDR2 is YYNGEE. Trimming took 0 bases from V and 8 from J, leaving 15 bases between them. The CDR3 is 15 amino acids. CDR3 in amino acids: CASSVEGKPGDTIYF. DNA of the CDR3: TGTGCCAGCAGCGTAGAAGGGAAACCCGGGGACACCATATATTTT.

V gene TRBV19 combines with J gene TRBJ1-2; D is perhaps TRBD1 (6 bases). In germline, CDR1 is LNHDA, CDR2 SQIVND (reference sequence). This CDR3 region has 19 residues. V lost 0 bases and J 3 bases, leaving 23 bases between the germline ends. The CDR3 DNA reads TGTGCCAGTAGTATAGATCTCATCGGGGGGCCGAAACTGGACTATGGCTACACCTTC. This gives the protein CASSIDLIGGPKLDYGYTF.

The chain is built from TRBV7-9 and TRBJ1-4; 7 nucleotides line up with TRBD1. The junction had 13 bases not matched to a gene; V was cut back by 1 base and J by 11 bases. Per the germline V gene, CDR1 is SEHNR and CDR2 is FQNEAQ (reference sequence). The CDR3 is 16 amino acids. For the CDR3, the DNA is TGTGCCAGCAGCTTAGGGGCTGACAGGGCTTCACGGAAACTGTTTTTT. Translating gives CASSLGADRASRKLFF.

This chain uses TRBV9 with TRBJ1-2; D is ambiguous. The CDR3 contains 14 residues. Germline V gene lookup returns CDR1 SGDLS and CDR2 YYNGEE. V lost 3 bases and J 3 bases, leaving 12 bases between the germline ends. The CDR3 coding sequence is TGTGCCAGCAGCGGTTATAAAACAGACTATGGCTACACCTTC. Residues: CASSGYKTDYGYTF.

The chain is built from TRBV7-8 and TRBJ2-5, with a possible D match to TRBD2 (6 bases). Trimming left V 5 bases short and J 8 bases short, with 18 bases between. CDR3 size: 14 residues. Per germline, CDR1 SGHVS and CDR2 FQNEAQ. The CDR3 reads CASSQSGLLSTQYF. CDR3 nucleotides: TGTGCCAGCAGCCAATCGGGACTCCTTAGTACCCAGTACTTC.

CDR3 sequence reads: CASSHNSFYGYTF. CDR3 nucleotide sequence: TGTGCCAGCAGCCATAACAGCTTCTATGGCTACACCTTC. The chain recombines TRBV14 with TRBJ1-2, with D unresolved. V gave up 3 bases and J gave up 4 bases, with 9 bases separating them. CDR1 is SGHDN, CDR2 FVKESK, per germline. The CDR3 runs 13 residues.

The genes are TRBV29-1 and TRBJ2-1; D possibly corresponds to TRBD2 (6 bases). The CDR3 sequence is 12 residues long. Trimming stripped 1 base from V and 7 bases from J, with 8 bases between. Per germline, CDR1 SQVTM and CDR2 ANQGSEA. The CDR3 nucleotides are TGCAGCGTTGAAGTAGGAGGGAATGAGCAGTTCTTC. Its translation is CSVEVGGNEQFF.

The chain combines TRBV10-3 with TRBJ1-4; 9 nucleotides match TRBD1. The CDR3 has 16 residues. V lost 3 bases, J lost 0 bases, and 2 bases stayed unmatched. Germline assignment: CDR1 ENHRY and CDR2 SYGVKD. The CDR3 coding sequence is TGTGCCATCAGTGATCGACAGGGGGCAACTAATGAAAAACTGTTTTTT. As protein: CAISDRQGATNEKLFF.

The CDR3 sequence: CASSVGSWGGYGYTF. The CDR3 DNA sequence: TGTGCCAGCAGTGTAGGGAGTTGGGGGGGTTATGGCTACACCTTC. The chain joins TRBV28 to TRBJ1-2, with D tentatively TRBD1 (5 bases). This CDR3 contains 15 residues. With 5 bases removed from V and 5 bases from J, the gap between germline ends came to 18 bases. Germline V gene sequence: CDR1 MDHEN, CDR2 SYDVKM.

The chain joins TRBV2 to TRBJ1-2, with D possibly matching TRBD1 (5 bases). Germline V gives CDR1 SNHLY, CDR2 FYNNEI. Trimming shortened V by 3 bases and J by 2 bases, and 19 bases separated the two germline ends. CDR3 length: 17 residues. The CDR3 loop reads CASSETTSDRNNYGYTF. CDR3 in DNA: TGTGCCAGCAGTGAGACCACGTCCGACAGAAACAACTATGGCTACACCTTC.

V and J are TRBV5-4 and TRBJ2-7, with D tentatively TRBD1 (6 bases). V was trimmed by 0 bases and J by 3 bases, leaving 13 bases between them. The CDR3 has 15 amino acids. From germline, CDR1 is SGHNT and CDR2 YYREEE (reference sequence). DNA of the CDR3: TGTGCCAGCAGCTTGGAACCAGGGGCTTTCTACGAGCAGTACTTC. Protein product: CASSLEPGAFYEQYF.

The chain joins TRBV6-1 to TRBJ2-3; unclear D gene. CDR1 is MNHNS and CDR2 is SASEGT in the germline V gene. This CDR3 has 12 residues. V lost 6 bases and J lost 6, with 10 bases in between. For the CDR3, the DNA is TGTGCCAGCAGCCCCGTGGGCGATACGCAGTATTTT. Residues: CASSPVGDTQYF.

For this clone: Germline is not matched at one junction end, which may reflect a read error. The chain employs TRBV6-5 and TRBJ2-1; tentative D call: TRBD1 (6 bases). CDR1 and CDR2 from the germline V gene are MNHEY and SVGAGI. The CDR3 runs to 15 residues. This CDR3 reads CASSPGTPSDNEQFF. CDR3 nucleotide sequence: TGTGCCAGCAGTCCCGGGACACCCTCCGACAATGAGCAGTTCTTC.

The chain is built from TRBV30 and TRBJ1-2; D remains ambiguous. Trimming removed 5 bases from V and 5 bases from J, with 12 bases in between. The CDR3 covers 12 residues. Looked up from germline, CDR1 is GTSNPN and CDR2 is SVGIG (reference sequence). The CDR3 bases are TGTGCCTGGGGAGGGATAATTTATGGCTACACCTTC. This gives the protein CAWGGIIYGYTF.

The rearrangement uses TRBV5-4 and TRBJ1-2, with 7 bases identical to TRBD1. This CDR3 is built from 14 residues. Germline trimming cut 0 bases from V and 5 bases from J; bases unmatched to any gene: 4. From germline, CDR1 is SGHNT and CDR2 YYREEE (reference sequence). CDR3 sequence: CASSLGQGVYGYTF. In nucleotides, the CDR3 is TGTGCCAGCAGCTTGGGCCAGGGGGTTTATGGCTACACCTTC.